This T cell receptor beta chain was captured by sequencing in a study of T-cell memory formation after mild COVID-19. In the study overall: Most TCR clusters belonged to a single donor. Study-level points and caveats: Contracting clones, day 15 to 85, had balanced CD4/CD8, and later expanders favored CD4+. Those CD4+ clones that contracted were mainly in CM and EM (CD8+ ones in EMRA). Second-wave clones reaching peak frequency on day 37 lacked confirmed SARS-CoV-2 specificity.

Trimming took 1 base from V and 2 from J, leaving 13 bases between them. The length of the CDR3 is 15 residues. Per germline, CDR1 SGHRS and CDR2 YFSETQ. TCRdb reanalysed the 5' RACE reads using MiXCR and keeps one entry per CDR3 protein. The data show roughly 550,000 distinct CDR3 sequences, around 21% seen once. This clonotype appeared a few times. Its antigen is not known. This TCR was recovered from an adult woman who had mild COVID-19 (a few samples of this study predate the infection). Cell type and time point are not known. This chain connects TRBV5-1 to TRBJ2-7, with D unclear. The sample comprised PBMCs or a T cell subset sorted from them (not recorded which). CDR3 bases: TGCGCCAGCAGCTTGAATGCAGGTCCGGCCTACGAGCAGTACTTC. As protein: CASSLNAGPAYEQYF. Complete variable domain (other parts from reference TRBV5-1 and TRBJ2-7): KAGVTQTPRYLIKTRGQQVTLSCSPISGHRSVSWYQQTPGQGLQFLFEYFSETQRNKGNFPGRFSGRQFSNSRSEMNVSTLELGDSALYLCASSLNAGPAYEQYFGPGTRLTVT.